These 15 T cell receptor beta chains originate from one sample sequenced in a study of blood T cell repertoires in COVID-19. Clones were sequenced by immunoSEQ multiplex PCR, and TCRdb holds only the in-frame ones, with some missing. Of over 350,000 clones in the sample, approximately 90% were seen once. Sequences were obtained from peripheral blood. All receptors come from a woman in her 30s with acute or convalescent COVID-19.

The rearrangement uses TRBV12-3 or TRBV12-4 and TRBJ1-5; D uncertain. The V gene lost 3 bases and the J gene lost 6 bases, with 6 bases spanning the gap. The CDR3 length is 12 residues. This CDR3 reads CASSFEVQPQHF. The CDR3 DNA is TGTGCCAGCAGTTTTGAGGTTCAGCCCCAGCATTTT.

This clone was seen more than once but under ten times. CDR3: CATRRSPVTEAFF. CDR3 in DNA: TGTGCCACCCGAAGAAGTCCGGTCACTGAAGCTTTCTTT. V is TRBV28 and J is TRBJ1-1, with unresolved D. The germline gives CDR1 MDHEN, CDR2 SYDVKM. V lost 10 bases, J lost 4 bases, and 16 bases lay in between. The CDR3 totals 13 residues.

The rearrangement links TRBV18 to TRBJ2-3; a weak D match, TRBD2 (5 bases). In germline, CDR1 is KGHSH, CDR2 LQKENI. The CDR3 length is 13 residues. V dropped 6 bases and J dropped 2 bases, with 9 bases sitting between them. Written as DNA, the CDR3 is TGTGCCAGCTCCCGGGATCCCACAGATACGCAGTATTTT. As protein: CASSRDPTDTQYF.

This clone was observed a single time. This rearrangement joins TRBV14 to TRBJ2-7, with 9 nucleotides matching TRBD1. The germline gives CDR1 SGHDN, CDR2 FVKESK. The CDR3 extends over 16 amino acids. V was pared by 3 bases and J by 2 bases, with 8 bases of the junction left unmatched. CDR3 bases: TGTGCCAGCAGCCATTTCCGGGACAGGGAAACCTACGAGCAGTACTTC. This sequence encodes CASSHFRDRETYEQYF.

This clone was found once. CDR3 protein: CATRGRGGHEQYF. In DNA form, the CDR3 reads TGTGCCACCCGGGGGCGGGGGGGCCACGAGCAGTACTTC. The chain links TRBV3-1 (or the pseudogene TRBV3-2) to TRBJ2-7; 9 positions match TRBD2. The CDR3 spans 13 residues. Germline V lookup: CDR1 LGHDT, CDR2 YNNKEL (reference sequence). With V trimmed by 10 bases and J by 5 bases, 9 bases remained unmatched.

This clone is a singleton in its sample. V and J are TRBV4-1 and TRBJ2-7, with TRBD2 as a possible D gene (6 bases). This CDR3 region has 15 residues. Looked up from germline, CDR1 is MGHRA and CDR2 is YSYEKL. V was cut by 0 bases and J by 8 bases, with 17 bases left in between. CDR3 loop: CASSQESPRLGKQYF. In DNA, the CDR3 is TGCGCCAGCAGCCAAGAATCCCCCCGACTAGGAAAGCAGTACTTC.

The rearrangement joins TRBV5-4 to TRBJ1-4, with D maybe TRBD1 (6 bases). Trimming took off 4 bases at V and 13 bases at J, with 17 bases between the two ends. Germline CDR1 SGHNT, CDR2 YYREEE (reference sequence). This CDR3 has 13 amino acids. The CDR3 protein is CASSLSRDTTLFF. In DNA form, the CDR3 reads TGTGCCAGCAGCCTAAGTCGGGACACCACACTGTTTTTT.

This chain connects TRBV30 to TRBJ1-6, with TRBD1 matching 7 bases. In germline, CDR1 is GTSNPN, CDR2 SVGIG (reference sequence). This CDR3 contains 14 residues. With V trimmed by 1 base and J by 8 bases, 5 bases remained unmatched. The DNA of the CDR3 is TGTGCCTGGAGTGCTGGACAGGAGCATTCACCCCTCCACTTT. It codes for CAWSAGQEHSPLHF. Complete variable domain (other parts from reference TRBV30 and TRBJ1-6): SQTIHQWPATLVQPVGSPLSLECTVEGTSNPNLYWYRQAAGRGLQLLFYSVGIGQISSEVPQNLSASRPQDRQFILSSKKLLLSDSGFYLCAWSAGQEHSPLHFGNGTRLTVT.

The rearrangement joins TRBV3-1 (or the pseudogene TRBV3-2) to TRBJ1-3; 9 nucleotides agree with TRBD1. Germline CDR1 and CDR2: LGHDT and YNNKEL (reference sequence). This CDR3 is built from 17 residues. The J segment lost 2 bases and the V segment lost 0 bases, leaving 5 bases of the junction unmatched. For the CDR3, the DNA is TGTGCCAGCAGCCAAGACTGGACAGGGGCGACTGGAAACACCATATATTTT. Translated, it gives CASSQDWTGATGNTIYF.

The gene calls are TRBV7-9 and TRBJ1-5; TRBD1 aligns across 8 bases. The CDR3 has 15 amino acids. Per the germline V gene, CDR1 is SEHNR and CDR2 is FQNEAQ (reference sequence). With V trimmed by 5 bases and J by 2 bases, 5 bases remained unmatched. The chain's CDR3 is CASSTSTGGNQPQHF. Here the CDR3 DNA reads TGTGCCAGCAGCACGTCGACAGGGGGCAATCAGCCCCAGCATTTT.

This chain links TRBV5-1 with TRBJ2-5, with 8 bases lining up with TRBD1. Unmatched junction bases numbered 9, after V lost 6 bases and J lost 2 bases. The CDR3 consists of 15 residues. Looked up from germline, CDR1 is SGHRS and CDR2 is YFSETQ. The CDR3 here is CASKMTGTGQETQYF. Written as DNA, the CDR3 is TGCGCCAGCAAGATGACGGGGACAGGACAAGAGACCCAGTACTTC.

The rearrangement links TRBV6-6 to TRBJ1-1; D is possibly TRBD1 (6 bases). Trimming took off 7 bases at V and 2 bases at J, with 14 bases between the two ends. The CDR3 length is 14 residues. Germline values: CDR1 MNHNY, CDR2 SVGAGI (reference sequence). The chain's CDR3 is CASTSGQPNTEAFF. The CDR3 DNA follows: TGTGCCAGCACCTCCGGACAGCCAAACACTGAAGCTTTCTTT.

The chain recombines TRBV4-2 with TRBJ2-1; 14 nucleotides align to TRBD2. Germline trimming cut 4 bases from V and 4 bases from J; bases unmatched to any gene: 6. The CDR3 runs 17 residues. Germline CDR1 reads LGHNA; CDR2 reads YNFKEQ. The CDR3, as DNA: TGTGCCAGCAGCCCGCGACTAGCGGGGGGGGTTTACAATGAGCAGTTCTTC. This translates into CASSPRLAGGVYNEQFF.

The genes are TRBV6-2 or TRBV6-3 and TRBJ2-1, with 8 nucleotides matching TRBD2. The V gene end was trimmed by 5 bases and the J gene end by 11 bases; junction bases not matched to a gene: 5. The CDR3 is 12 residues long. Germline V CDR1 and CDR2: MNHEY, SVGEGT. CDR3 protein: CASSTGGVKQFF. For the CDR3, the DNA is TGTGCCAGCAGTACCGGGGGGGTTAAGCAGTTCTTC.

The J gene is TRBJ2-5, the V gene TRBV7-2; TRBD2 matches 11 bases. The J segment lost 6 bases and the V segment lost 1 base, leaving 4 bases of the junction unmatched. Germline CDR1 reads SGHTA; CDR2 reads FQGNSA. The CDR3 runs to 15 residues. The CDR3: CASSLGSGGVKTQYF. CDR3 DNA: TGTGCCAGCAGCTTAGGTAGCGGGGGGGTTAAGACCCAGTACTTC.